Shown below are 11 T cell receptor beta chains from a single sample sequenced in a study of cytomegalovirus exposure and HLA in healthy donors. The repertoire was sequenced with immunoSEQ multiplex PCR; TCRdb's copy has only in-frame clones and lacks some. The table lists around 150,000 clones, around 90% of them singletons. Material: PBMCs. All receptors derive from a woman between 18 and 29 years old in good health and CMV-seropositive.

J is TRBJ2-3 and V is TRBV7-2; D unresolved. Germline assignment: CDR1 SGHTA and CDR2 FQGNSA. There are 11 residues in the CDR3. With 5 bases removed from V and 3 bases from J, the gap between germline ends came to 3 bases. CDR3 nucleotide sequence: TGTGCCAGCAGCCAAACAGATACGCAGTATTTT. Amino acids: CASSQTDTQYF.

The chain carries TRBV29-1 and TRBJ1-5; tentative D call: TRBD1 (5 bases). This CDR3 region has 12 residues. V gave up 7 bases and J gave up 2 bases, with 9 bases separating them. CDR1 is SQVTM, CDR2 ANQGSEA, per germline. For the CDR3, the DNA is TGCAGCGCCCTGACAGGCAATCAGCCCCAGCATTTT. This encodes CSALTGNQPQHF.

The chain couples TRBV7-3 to TRBJ1-2; D is possibly TRBD1 (6 bases). Trimming removed 1 base from V and 3 bases from J, with 15 bases in between. This CDR3 contains 16 residues. The germline CDR1 and CDR2 sequences are SGHTA and FQGTGA. CDR3 DNA: TGTGCCAGCAGCTTAAATTCCAGGGGCTACGACTATGGCTACACCTTC. Encoded protein: CASSLNSRGYDYGYTF.

The V gene is TRBV2, the J gene TRBJ2-7, with D perhaps TRBD1 (5 bases). Trimming left V 3 bases short and J 3 bases short, with 9 bases between. CDR1 and CDR2 (germline): SNHLY, FYNNEI. The CDR3 sequence is 13 residues long. CDR3 in DNA: TGTGCCAGCAGTGAGACAGCGCTCTACGAGCAGTACTTC. Its protein product is CASSETALYEQYF.

The V and J genes are TRBV27 and TRBJ2-1; 7 bases are shared with TRBD2. The V segment lost 0 bases and the J segment 5 bases; nucleotides outside the gene matches: 19. Germline assignment: CDR1 MNHEY and CDR2 SMNVEV (reference sequence). This CDR3 has 20 amino acids. In nucleotides, the CDR3 is TGTGCCAGCAGTTTATCTTCCCCTAGCGGCTTATATCGAAGGGACAATGAGCAGTTCTTC. Amino acids: CASSLSSPSGLYRRDNEQFF.

The chain joins TRBV19 to TRBJ1-5; D might be TRBD1 (5 bases). CDR3 length: 15 residues. With 5 bases removed from V and 7 bases from J, the gap between germline ends came to 18 bases. Germline CDR1 and CDR2: LNHDA and SQIVND (reference sequence). This CDR3 is CASSLRDVGRQPQHF. The CDR3 bases are TGTGCCAGTAGTCTGAGGGACGTGGGGAGGCAGCCCCAGCATTTT.

This CDR3 reads CASSLDGQGSNQPQHF. The CDR3 DNA reads TGTGCCAGCAGCTTGGATGGGCAGGGGAGCAATCAGCCCCAGCATTTT. This chain uses TRBV5-6 with TRBJ1-5, with a tentative D call TRBD1 (6 bases). The CDR3 is made up of 16 amino acids. CDR1 and CDR2 (germline): SGHDT, YYEEEE. Between the trimmed V and J ends, which lost 0 bases and 1 base, there was a span of 11 bases.

The V and J genes are TRBV5-6 and TRBJ2-7, with 13 bases matching TRBD2. With V trimmed by 4 bases and J by 5 bases, 6 bases remained unmatched. The CDR3 runs 15 residues. CDR1 and CDR2 (germline): SGHDT, YYEEEE. The CDR3 DNA sequence: TGTGCCAGCAGCGTGACTAGCGGGGGGTTCCACGAGCAGTACTTC. It is translated as CASSVTSGGFHEQYF.

This clone has only one observation. The CDR3 loop reads CASSSTGLADNEQFF. In DNA form, the CDR3 reads TGTGCCAGCAGCTCTACGGGACTAGCGGACAATGAGCAGTTCTTC. The J gene is TRBJ2-1, the V gene TRBV7-9; 11 bases align to TRBD2. V was pared by 4 bases and J by 5 bases, with 4 bases of the junction left unmatched. Germline lookup yields CDR1 SEHNR and CDR2 FQNEAQ (reference sequence). CDR3 length equals 15 residues.

This chain links TRBV7-6 with TRBJ1-2, with 10 positions matching TRBD1. V gave up 0 bases and J gave up 3 bases; unmatched junction bases: 7. Germline CDR1 is SGHVS and CDR2 is FNYEAQ. CDR3 length: 17 residues. DNA for the CDR3: TGTGCCAGCAGCTTAGCTTCTACCGGGACAGGGGACTATGGCTACACCTTC. Its protein is CASSLASTGTGDYGYTF.

J is TRBJ1-4 and V is TRBV2; 7 nucleotides match TRBD1. Germline V gene sequence: CDR1 SNHLY, CDR2 FYNNEI. V lost 8 bases to trimming and J lost 3 bases; unmatched junction nucleotides: 9. The CDR3 has 15 amino acids. The DNA for the CDR3 is TGTGCCAGCCACGAGAGGGGGCGGTCTAATGAAAAACTGTTTTTT. Amino acid sequence: CASHERGRSNEKLFF. The full variable domain, rest sourced from reference TRBV2 and TRBJ1-4, is EPEVTQTPSHQVTQMGQEVILRCVPISNHLYFYWYRQILGQKVEFLVSFYNNEISEKSEIFDDQFSVERPDGSNFTLKIRSTKLEDSAMYFCASHERGRSNEKLFFGSGTQLSVL.